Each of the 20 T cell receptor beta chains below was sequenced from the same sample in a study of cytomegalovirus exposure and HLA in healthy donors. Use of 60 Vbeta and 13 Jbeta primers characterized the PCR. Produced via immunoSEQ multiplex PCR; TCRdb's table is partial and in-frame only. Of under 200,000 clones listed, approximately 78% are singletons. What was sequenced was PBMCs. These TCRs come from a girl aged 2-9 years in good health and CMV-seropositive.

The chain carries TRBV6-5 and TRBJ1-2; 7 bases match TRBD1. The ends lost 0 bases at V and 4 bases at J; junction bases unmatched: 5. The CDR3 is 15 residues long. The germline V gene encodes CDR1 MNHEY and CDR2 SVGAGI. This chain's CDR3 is CASSYSIRQGYGYTF. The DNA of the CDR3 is TGTGCCAGCAGTTACTCGATTCGACAGGGCTATGGCTACACCTTC.

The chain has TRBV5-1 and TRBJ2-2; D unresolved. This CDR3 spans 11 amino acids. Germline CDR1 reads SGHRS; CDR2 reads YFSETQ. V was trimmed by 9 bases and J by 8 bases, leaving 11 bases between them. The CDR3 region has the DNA TGCGCCACCGTTATCCAGGGGGAGCTGTTTTTT. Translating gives CATVIQGELFF. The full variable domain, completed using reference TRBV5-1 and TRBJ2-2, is KAGVTQTPRYLIKTRGQQVTLSCSPISGHRSVSWYQQTPGQGLQFLFEYFSETQRNKGNFPGRFSGRQFSNSRSEMNVSTLELGDSALYLCATVIQGELFFGEGSRLTVL.

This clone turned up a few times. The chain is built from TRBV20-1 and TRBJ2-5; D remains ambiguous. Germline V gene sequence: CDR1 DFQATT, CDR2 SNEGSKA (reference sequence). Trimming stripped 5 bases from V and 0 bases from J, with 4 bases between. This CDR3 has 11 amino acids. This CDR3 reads CSAEHQETQYF. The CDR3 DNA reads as TGCAGTGCTGAGCACCAAGAGACCCAGTACTTC.

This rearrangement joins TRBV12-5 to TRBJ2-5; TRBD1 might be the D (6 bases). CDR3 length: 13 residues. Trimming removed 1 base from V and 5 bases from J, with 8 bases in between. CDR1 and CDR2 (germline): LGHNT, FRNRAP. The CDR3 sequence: CASGLAGAETQYF. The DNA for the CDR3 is TGTGCTAGTGGTTTGGCAGGGGCGGAGACCCAGTACTTC. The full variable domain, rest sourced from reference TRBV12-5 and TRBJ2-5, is DARVTQTPRHKVTEMGQEVTMRCQPILGHNTVFWYRQTMMQGLELLAYFRNRAPLDDSGMPKDRFSAEMPDATLATLKIQPSEPRDSAVYFCASGLAGAETQYFGPGTRLLVL.

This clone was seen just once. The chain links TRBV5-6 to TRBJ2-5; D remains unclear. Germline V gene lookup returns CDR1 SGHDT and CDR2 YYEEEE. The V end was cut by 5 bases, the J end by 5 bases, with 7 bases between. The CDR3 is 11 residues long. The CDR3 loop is CASSFQETQYF. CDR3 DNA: TGTGCCAGCAGTTTCCAGGAGACCCAGTACTTC. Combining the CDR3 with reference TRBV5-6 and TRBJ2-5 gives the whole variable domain DAGVTQSPTHLIKTRGQQVTLRCSPKSGHDTVSWYQQALGQGPQFIFQYYEEEERQRGNFPDRFSGHQFPNYSSELNVNALLLGDSALYLCASSFQETQYFGPGTRLLVL.

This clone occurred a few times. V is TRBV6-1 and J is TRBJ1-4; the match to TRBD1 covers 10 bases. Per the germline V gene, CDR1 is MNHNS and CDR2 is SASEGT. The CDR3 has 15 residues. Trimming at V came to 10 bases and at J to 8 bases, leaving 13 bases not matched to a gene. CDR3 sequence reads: CATSLGGQGGEKLFF. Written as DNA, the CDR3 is TGTGCCACCTCGTTAGGTGGACAGGGGGGAGAAAAACTGTTTTTT.

Here the CDR3 DNA reads TGTGCCAGCAGTTACTCGTTAGATAACGAGCAGTACTTC. Its protein is CASSYSLDNEQYF. The chain employs TRBV6-5 and TRBJ2-7; D gene uncertain. Between the trimmed V and J ends, which lost 0 bases and 5 bases, there was a span of 8 bases. The germline V gene has CDR1 MNHEY and CDR2 SVGAGI. The CDR3 runs to 13 residues.

CDR3 nucleotides: TGTGCCAGCTCACCACAGGGTCCGACAGGGTCGAACACTGAAGCTTTCTTT. Translating it yields CASSPQGPTGSNTEAFF. This sequence joins TRBV18 and TRBJ1-1; the match to TRBD1 covers 7 bases. The V segment lost 1 base and the J segment 1 base; nucleotides outside the gene matches: 9. CDR1 and CDR2 (germline): KGHSH, LQKENI. The CDR3 extends over 17 amino acids.

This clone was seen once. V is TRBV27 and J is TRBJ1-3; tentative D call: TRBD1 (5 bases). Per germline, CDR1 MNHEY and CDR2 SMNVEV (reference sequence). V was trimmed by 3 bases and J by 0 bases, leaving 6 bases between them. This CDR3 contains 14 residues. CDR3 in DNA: TGTGCCAGCAGTTTGGGGGGCTCTGGAAACACCATATATTTT. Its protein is CASSLGGSGNTIYF.

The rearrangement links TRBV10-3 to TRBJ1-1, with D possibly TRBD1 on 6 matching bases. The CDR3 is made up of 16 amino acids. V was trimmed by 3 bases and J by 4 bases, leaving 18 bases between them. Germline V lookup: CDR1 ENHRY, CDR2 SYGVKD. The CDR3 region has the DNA TGTGCCATCAGTGAACCCAAACGGGGGGCGGGCACTGAAGCTTTCTTT. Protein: CAISEPKRGAGTEAFF.

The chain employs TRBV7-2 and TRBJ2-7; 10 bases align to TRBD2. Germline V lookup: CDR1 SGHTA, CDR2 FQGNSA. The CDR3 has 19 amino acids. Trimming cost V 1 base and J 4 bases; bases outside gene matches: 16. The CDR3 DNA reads TGTGCCAGCAGCTTAGGGCCGCTAGCGGGAGAGGGGGGGACGTACGAGCAGTACTTC. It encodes CASSLGPLAGEGGTYEQYF.

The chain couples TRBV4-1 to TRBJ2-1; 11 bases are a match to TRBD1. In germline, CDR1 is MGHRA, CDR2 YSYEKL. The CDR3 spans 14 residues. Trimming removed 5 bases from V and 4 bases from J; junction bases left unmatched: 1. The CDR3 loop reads CASSGTGGYNEQFF. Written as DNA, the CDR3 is TGCGCCAGCAGCGGGACAGGGGGATACAATGAGCAGTTCTTC.

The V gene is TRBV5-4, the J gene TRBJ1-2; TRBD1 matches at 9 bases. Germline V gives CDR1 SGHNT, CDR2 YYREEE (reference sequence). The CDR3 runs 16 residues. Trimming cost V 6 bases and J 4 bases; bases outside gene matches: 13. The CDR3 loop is CASTPTGGSLGYGYTF. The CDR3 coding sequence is TGTGCCAGCACCCCGACAGGGGGGTCCCTTGGCTATGGCTACACCTTC.

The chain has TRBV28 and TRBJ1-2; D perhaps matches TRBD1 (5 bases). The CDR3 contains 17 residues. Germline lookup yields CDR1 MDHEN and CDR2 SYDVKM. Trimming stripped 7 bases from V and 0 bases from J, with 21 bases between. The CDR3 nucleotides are TGTGCCAGCATCCTTGGCTCCGCAGGGCCTGCTAACTATGGCTACACCTTC. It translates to CASILGSAGPANYGYTF.

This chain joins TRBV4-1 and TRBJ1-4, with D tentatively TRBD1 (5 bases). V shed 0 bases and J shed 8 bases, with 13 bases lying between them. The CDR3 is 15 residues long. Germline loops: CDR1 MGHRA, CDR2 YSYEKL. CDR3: CASSQDQGVEEKLFF. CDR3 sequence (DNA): TGCGCCAGCAGCCAAGATCAAGGGGTAGAGGAAAAACTGTTTTTT.

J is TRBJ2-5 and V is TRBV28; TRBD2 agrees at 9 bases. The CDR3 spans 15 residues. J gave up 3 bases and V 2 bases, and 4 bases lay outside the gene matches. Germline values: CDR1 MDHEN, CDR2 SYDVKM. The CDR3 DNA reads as TGTGCCAGCAGTTTAGCGGGAGGGCCGGAAGAGACCCAGTACTTC. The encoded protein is CASSLAGGPEETQYF.

The CDR3 DNA reads as TGTGCCAGCAGTGAACTATTAGACAGGGCGAATCAGCCCCAGCATTTT. It yields the protein CASSELLDRANQPQHF. The chain carries TRBV6-1 and TRBJ1-5; 7 bases are shared with TRBD1. V was pared by 2 bases and J by 4 bases, with 8 bases of the junction left unmatched. Per germline, CDR1 MNHNS and CDR2 SASEGT. The CDR3 covers 16 residues.

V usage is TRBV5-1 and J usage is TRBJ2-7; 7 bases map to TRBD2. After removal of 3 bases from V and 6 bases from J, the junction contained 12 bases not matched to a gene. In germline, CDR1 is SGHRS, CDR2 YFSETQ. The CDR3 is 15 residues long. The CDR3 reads CASSWGGDSLGEQYF. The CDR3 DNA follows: TGCGCCAGCAGCTGGGGGGGGGATTCCCTCGGCGAGCAGTACTTC. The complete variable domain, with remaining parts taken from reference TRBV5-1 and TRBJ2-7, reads KAGVTQTPRYLIKTRGQQVTLSCSPISGHRSVSWYQQTPGQGLQFLFEYFSETQRNKGNFPGRFSGRQFSNSRSEMNVSTLELGDSALYLCASSWGGDSLGEQYFGPGTRLTVT.

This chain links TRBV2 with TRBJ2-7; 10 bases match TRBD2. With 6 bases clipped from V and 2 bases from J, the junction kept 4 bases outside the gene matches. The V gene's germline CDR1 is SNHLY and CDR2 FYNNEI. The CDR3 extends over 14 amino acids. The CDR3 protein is CASRLAGDPYEQYF. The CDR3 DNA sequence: TGTGCCAGCAGGCTAGCGGGAGACCCCTACGAGCAGTACTTC.

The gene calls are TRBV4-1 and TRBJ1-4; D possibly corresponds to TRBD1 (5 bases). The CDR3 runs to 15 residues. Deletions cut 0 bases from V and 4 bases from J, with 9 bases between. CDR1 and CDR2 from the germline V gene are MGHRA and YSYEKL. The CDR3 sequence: CASSQDGQGNEKLFF. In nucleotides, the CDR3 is TGCGCCAGCAGCCAAGATGGGCAGGGTAATGAAAAACTGTTTTTT.